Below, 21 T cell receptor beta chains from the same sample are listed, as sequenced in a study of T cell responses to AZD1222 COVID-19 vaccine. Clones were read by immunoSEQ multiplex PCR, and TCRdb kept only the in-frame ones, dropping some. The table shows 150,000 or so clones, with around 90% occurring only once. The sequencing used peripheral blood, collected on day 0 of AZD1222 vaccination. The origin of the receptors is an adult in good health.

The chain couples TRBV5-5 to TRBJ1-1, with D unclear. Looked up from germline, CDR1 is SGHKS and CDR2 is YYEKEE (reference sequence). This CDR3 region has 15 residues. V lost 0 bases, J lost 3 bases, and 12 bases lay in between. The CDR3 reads CASSLVLNGDTEAFF. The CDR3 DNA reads TGTGCCAGCAGCTTGGTCCTTAATGGGGACACTGAAGCTTTCTTT.

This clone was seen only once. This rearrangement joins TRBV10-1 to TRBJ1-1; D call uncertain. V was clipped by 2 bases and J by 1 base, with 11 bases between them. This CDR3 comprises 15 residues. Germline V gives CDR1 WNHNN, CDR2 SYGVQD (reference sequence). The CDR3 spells CASSEPGRGNTEAFF. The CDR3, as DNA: TGCGCCAGCAGTGAGCCCGGTCGAGGGAACACTGAAGCTTTCTTT.

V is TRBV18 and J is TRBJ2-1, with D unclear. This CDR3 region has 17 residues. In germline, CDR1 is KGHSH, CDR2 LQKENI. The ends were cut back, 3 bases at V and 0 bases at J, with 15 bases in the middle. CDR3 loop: CASSPLGEYSSYNEQFF. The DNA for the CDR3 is TGTGCCAGCTCACCTCTCGGAGAGTACAGCTCCTACAATGAGCAGTTCTTC. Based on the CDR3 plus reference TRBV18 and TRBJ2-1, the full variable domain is NAGVMQNPRHLVRRRGQEARLRCSPMKGHSHVYWYRQLPEEGLKFMVYLQKENIIDESGMPKERFSAEFPKEGPSILRIQQVVRGDSAAYFCASSPLGEYSSYNEQFFGPGTRLTVL.

The CDR3: CASLRTGGINSPLHF. The CDR3, as DNA: TGTGCCAGCCTCCGGACAGGGGGCATTAATTCACCCCTCCACTTT. The chain employs TRBV6-5 and TRBJ1-6; 11 bases match TRBD1. The ends lost 8 bases at V and 6 bases at J; junction bases unmatched: 6. The CDR3 is 15 residues long. CDR1 and CDR2 (germline): MNHEY, SVGAGI.

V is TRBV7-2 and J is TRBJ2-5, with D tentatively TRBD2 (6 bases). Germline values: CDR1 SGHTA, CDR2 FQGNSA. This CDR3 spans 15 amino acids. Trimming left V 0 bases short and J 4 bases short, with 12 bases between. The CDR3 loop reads CASSLAPVAAETQYF. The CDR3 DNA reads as TGTGCCAGCAGCTTAGCGCCGGTAGCGGCAGAGACCCAGTACTTC.

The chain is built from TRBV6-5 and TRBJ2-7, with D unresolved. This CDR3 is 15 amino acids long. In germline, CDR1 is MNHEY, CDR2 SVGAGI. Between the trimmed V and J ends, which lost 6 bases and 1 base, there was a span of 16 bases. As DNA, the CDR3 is TGTGCCAGCAGAGATGGGCGCCTGACGTCCTACGAGCAGTACTTC. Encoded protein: CASRDGRLTSYEQYF.

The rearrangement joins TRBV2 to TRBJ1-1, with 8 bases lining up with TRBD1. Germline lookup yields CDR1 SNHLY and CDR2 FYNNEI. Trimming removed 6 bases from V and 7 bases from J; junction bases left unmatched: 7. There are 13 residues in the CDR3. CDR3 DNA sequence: TGTGCCAGCAGATCGGACAGGGAAGGTGAAGCTTTCTTT. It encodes CASRSDREGEAFF.

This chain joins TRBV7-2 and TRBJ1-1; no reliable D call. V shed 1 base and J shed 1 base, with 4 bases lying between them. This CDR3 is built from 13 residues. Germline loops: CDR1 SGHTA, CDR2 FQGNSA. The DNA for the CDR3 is TGTGCCAGCAGCTTAGAAGGGAACACTGAAGCTTTCTTT. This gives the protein CASSLEGNTEAFF.

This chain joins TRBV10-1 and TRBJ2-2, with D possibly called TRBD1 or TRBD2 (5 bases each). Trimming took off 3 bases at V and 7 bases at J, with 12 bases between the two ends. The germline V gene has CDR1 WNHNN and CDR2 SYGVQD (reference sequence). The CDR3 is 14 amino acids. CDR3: CASSEYGGDGELFF. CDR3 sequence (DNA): TGCGCCAGCAGTGAATATGGGGGTGACGGGGAGCTGTTTTTT.

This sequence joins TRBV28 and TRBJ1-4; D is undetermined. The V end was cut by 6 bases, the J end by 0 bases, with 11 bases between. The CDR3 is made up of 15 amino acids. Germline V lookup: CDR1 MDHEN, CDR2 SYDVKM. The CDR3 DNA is TGTGCCAGCAGCTCAGGTTCAACAACTAATGAAAAACTGTTTTTT. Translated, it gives CASSSGSTTNEKLFF.

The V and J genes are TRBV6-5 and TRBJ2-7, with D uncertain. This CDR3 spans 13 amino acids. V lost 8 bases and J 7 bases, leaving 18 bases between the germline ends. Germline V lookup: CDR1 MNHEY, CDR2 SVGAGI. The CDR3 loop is CASLGSISSEQYF. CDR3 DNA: TGTGCCAGCCTAGGGTCGATCAGTTCGGAGCAGTACTTC.

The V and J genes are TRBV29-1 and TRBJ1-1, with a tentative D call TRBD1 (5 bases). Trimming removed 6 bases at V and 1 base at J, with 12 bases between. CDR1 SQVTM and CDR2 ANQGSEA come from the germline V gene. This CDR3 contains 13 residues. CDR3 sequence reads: CSVPGDRNTEAFF. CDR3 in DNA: TGCAGCGTCCCAGGTGACAGGAACACTGAAGCTTTCTTT.

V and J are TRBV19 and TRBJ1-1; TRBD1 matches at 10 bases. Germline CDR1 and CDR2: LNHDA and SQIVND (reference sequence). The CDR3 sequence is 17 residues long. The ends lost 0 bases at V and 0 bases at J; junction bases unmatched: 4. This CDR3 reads CASSIDRDRGLNTEAFF. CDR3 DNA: TGTGCCAGTAGTATAGACCGGGACAGGGGACTGAACACTGAAGCTTTCTTT.

In nucleotides, the CDR3 is TGTGCCAGCAGCATCTATCGCTACAGGGTTGAGGGCTACACCTTC. As protein: CASSIYRYRVEGYTF. The J gene is TRBJ1-2, the V gene TRBV5-6, with a weak D call TRBD1 (6 bases). Germline CDR1 reads SGHDT; CDR2 reads YYEEEE. V lost 4 bases and J 8 bases, leaving 21 bases between the germline ends. The CDR3 length is 15 residues. Full variable domain (missing parts from reference TRBV5-6 and TRBJ1-2): DAGVTQSPTHLIKTRGQQVTLRCSPKSGHDTVSWYQQALGQGPQFIFQYYEEEERQRGNFPDRFSGHQFPNYSSELNVNALLLGDSALYLCASSIYRYRVEGYTFGSGTRLTVV.

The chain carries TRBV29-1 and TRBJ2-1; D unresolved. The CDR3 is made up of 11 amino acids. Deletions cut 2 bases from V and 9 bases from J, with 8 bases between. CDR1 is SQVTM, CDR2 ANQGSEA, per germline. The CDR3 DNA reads TGCAGCGTTGAAAATAGCTTTGAGCAGTTCTTC. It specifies CSVENSFEQFF.

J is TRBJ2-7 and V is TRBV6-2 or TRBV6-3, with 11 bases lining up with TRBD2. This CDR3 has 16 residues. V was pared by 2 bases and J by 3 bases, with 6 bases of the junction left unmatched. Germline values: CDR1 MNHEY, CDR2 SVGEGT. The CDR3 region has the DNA TGTGCCAGCAGTTACCCTCGACTAGCGGGGTTCTACGAGCAGTACTTC. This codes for CASSYPRLAGFYEQYF.

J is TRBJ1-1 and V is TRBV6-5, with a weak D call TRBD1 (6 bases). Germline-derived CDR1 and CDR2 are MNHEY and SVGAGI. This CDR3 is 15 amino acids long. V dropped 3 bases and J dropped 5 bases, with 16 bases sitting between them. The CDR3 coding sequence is TGTGCCAGCAGTTATCAAGATCAGGGGAGAACTGAAGCTTTCTTT. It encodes CASSYQDQGRTEAFF.

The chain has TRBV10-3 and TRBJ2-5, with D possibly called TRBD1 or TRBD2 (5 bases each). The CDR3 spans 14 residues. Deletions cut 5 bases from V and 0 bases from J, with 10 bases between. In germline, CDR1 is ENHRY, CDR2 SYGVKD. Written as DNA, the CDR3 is TGTGCCATCAGTCTCCGGGACGACCAAGAGACCCAGTACTTC. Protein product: CAISLRDDQETQYF.

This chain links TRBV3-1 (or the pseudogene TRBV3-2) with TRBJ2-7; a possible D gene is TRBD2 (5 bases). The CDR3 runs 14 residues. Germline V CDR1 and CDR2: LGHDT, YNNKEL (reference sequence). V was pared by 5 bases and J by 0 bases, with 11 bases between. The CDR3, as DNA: TGTGCCAGCAGCAGGGCCGGGGACTCCTACGAGCAGTACTTC. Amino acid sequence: CASSRAGDSYEQYF.

CDR3 nucleotides: TGTGCCAGCAGTACAGGGTCGGGGAATCAGCCCCAGCATTTT. As protein: CASSTGSGNQPQHF. V and J are TRBV6-5 and TRBJ1-5; D is perhaps TRBD1 (6 bases). The CDR3 spans 14 residues. Trimming cost V 5 bases and J 4 bases, with 12 bases left between them. Germline loops: CDR1 MNHEY, CDR2 SVGAGI.

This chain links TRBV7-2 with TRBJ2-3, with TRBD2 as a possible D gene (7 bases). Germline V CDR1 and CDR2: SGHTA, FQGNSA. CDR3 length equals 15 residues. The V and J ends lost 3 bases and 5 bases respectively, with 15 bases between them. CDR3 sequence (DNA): TGTGCCAGCAGCTTTGCGGGGGCGCGATTAGATACGCAGTATTTT. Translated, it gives CASSFAGARLDTQYF.